This T cell receptor (beta chain) was obtained from a study of blood T cell repertoires in COVID-19. The CDR3 is made up of 16 amino acids. The V gene's germline CDR1 is MDHEN and CDR2 SYDVKM. After removal of 5 bases from V and 2 bases from J, the junction contained 9 bases not matched to a gene. The method was immunoSEQ multiplex PCR; TCRdb's version includes in-frame clones alone and lacks a portion of them. The sample consists of more than 95,000 clones, about 86% of them appearing once. Sample: peripheral blood. This chain links TRBV28 with TRBJ1-1; 9 bases map to TRBD1. The origin of this receptor is a woman aged 80 or over with active or convalescent COVID-19. CDR3 loop: CASSPGTGRFNTEAFF. The CDR3 bases are TGTGCCAGCAGTCCTGGGACAGGGAGGTTTAACACTGAAGCTTTCTTT. Based on the CDR3 plus reference TRBV28 and TRBJ1-1, the full variable domain is DVKVTQSSRYLVKRTGEKVFLECVQDMDHENMFWYRQDPGLGLRLIYFSYDVKMKEKGDIPEGYSVSREKKERFSLILESASTNQTSMYLCASSPGTGRFNTEAFFGQGTRLTVV.